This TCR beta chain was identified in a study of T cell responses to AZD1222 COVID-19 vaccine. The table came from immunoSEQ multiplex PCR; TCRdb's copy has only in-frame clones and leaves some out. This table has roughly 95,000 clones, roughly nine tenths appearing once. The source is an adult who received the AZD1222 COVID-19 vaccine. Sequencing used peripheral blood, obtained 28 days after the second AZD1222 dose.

CDR3: CASTRTPADTGELFF. The CDR3 coding sequence is TGTGCCAGCACCCGAACGCCTGCGGACACCGGGGAGCTGTTTTTT. V gene TRBV11-2 combines with J gene TRBJ2-2; no definite D call. The CDR3 is 15 amino acids. V lost 7 bases and J 3 bases, leaving 15 bases between the germline ends. Germline CDR1 is SGHAT and CDR2 is FQNNGV.